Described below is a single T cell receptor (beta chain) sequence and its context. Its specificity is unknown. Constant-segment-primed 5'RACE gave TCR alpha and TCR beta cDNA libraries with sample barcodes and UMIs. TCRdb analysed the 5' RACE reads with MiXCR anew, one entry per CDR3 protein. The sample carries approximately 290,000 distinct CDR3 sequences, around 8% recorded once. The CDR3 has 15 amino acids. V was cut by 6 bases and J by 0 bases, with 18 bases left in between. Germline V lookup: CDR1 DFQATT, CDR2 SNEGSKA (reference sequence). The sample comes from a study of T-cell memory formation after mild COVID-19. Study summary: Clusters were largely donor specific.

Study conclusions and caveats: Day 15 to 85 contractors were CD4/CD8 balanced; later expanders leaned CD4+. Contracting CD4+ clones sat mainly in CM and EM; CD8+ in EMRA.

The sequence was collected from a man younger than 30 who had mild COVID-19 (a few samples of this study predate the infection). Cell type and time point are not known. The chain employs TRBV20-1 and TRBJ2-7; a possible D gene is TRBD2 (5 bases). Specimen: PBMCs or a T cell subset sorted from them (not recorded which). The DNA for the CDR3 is TGCAGTGCCGCCCCCTTGAGCGGAGACTCCTACGAGCAGTACTTC. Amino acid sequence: CSAAPLSGDSYEQYF.